These 19 T cell receptor beta chains were sequenced from one sample in a study of immune evolution from preneoplasia to lung adenocarcinoma. Sequencing was performed with immunoSEQ multiplex PCR; in TCRdb, only in-frame clones are kept and a portion is missing. The table includes under 2,500 clones, 85% detected once. Sequencing was performed on FFPE adjacent normal lung tissue. The receptors derive from a person in their sixties or seventies with lung adenocarcinoma.

This clone was counted only a few times. This rearrangement joins TRBV5-1 to TRBJ2-7, with 7 bases fitting TRBD1. The germline V gene encodes CDR1 SGHRS and CDR2 YFSETQ. The V gene end was trimmed by 0 bases and the J gene end by 6 bases; junction bases not matched to a gene: 6. This CDR3 region has 14 residues. CDR3 in amino acids: CASSLAGTALEQYF. Here the CDR3 DNA reads TGCGCCAGCAGCTTGGCCGGGACAGCCCTCGAGCAGTACTTC.

J is TRBJ2-7 and V is TRBV9; 9 bases match TRBD2. Germline lookup yields CDR1 SGDLS and CDR2 YYNGEE. Trimming removed 3 bases from V and 12 bases from J; junction bases left unmatched: 10. The length of the CDR3 is 13 residues. CDR3 amino acids: CASSAGASGDRYF. Written as DNA, the CDR3 is TGTGCCAGCAGCGCCGGGGCTAGCGGGGACAGGTACTTC.

This clone was detected only once. V and J are TRBV9 and TRBJ2-7; D is possibly TRBD1 (5 bases). Per germline, CDR1 SGDLS and CDR2 YYNGEE. This CDR3 has 14 residues. Trimming took off 2 bases at V and 2 bases at J, with 11 bases between the two ends. The CDR3 nucleotides read TGTGCCAGCAGCGTGGGCCAGGGCACCTACGAGCAGTACTTC. Its translation is CASSVGQGTYEQYF.

This clone showed up just a few times. The rearrangement joins TRBV27 to TRBJ2-6; the D is unclear. This CDR3 has 14 amino acids. V was shortened by 6 bases and J by 0 bases, with 6 bases between the two germline ends. CDR1 MNHEY and CDR2 SMNVEV come from the germline V gene (reference sequence). CDR3 residues: CASRPSSGANVLTF. DNA for the CDR3: TGTGCCAGCAGGCCGAGCTCTGGGGCCAACGTCCTGACTTTC.

This clone was seen just once. The chain has TRBV4-1 and TRBJ1-1, with 8 bases matching TRBD1. The V gene's germline CDR1 is MGHRA and CDR2 YSYEKL. V dropped 7 bases and J dropped 3; count of bases not matched to a gene: 4. The CDR3 contains 13 residues. The CDR3 DNA is TGCGCCAGCACGGACAGGGAGGACACTGAAGCTTTCTTT. As protein: CASTDREDTEAFF.

This clone turned up a few times. Germline is not matched at one junction end, which may reflect a read error. J is TRBJ1-1 and V is TRBV5-1, with D possibly TRBD1 on 6 matching bases. The CDR3 contains 13 residues. Germline-derived CDR1 and CDR2 are SGHRS and YFSETQ. CDR3 nucleotide sequence: TGCGCCAGCAGCTTTACAGGGAACGCTGAAGCTTTCTTT. Translated: CASSFTGNAEAFF.

The rearrangement uses TRBV25-1 and TRBJ1-5, with no clear D. This CDR3 spans 15 amino acids. Germline loops: CDR1 MGHDK, CDR2 SYGVNS. Trimming pared 5 bases from V and 0 bases from J, leaving 11 bases between. The CDR3, as DNA: TGTGCCAGCAGTTCCGGCGGGTATAGCAATCAGCCCCAGCATTTT. This sequence encodes CASSSGGYSNQPQHF.

The chain carries TRBV7-9 and TRBJ1-1; perhaps TRBD1 as D (5 bases). This CDR3 is 11 amino acids long. CDR1 is SEHNR, CDR2 FQNEAQ, per germline (reference sequence). V dropped 3 bases and J dropped 11 bases, with 10 bases sitting between them. In DNA form, the CDR3 reads TGTGCCAGCAGCTTTCAGGGTCCGGCTTTCTTT. Its protein product is CASSFQGPAFF.

This clone was observed a handful of times. The V call is TRBV16, the J call TRBJ2-7; 8 bases agree with TRBD2. The CDR3 loop spans 15 amino acids. The germline V gene has CDR1 KGHSY and CDR2 FQNENV. J was trimmed by 8 bases and V by 2 bases; bases with no gene match: 11. The CDR3 DNA follows: TGTGCCAGCAGCCAAGGGACTAGGGACGTATTAAAGCAGTACTTC. Translated, it gives CASSQGTRDVLKQYF.

The sample holds a few counts of this clone. This chain joins TRBV11-3 and TRBJ2-1, with 7 positions matching TRBD1. V gave up 2 bases and J gave up 0 bases; unmatched junction bases: 1. CDR1 and CDR2 from the germline V gene are SGHNT and YENEEA. This CDR3 region has 15 residues. CDR3 sequence (DNA): TGTGCCAGCAGCTTAAACAGGGGCTCCTACAATGAGCAGTTCTTC. As protein: CASSLNRGSYNEQFF.

The chain recombines TRBV9 with TRBJ1-2; 9 bases line up with TRBD1. The trim removed 4 bases at V and 3 bases at J, leaving 4 bases unmatched. The CDR3 runs to 14 residues. The germline CDR1 and CDR2 sequences are SGDLS and YYNGEE. The CDR3 region is CASSQWTGDYGYTF. The DNA for the CDR3 is TGTGCCAGCAGCCAGTGGACAGGGGACTATGGCTACACCTTC.

The chain joins TRBV7-6 to TRBJ2-1; D possibly uses TRBD1 or TRBD2 (5 bases each). V shed 8 bases and J shed 9 bases, with 17 bases lying between them. In germline, CDR1 is SGHVS, CDR2 FNYEAQ. The CDR3 has 13 residues. The DNA for the CDR3 is TGTGCCAGCGAGAGGGACCCAAGATCTGAGCAGTTCTTC. Amino acids: CASERDPRSEQFF.

The rearrangement joins TRBV7-3 to TRBJ1-6; possible D gene TRBD1, 6 bases. The CDR3 has 15 amino acids. The V gene's germline CDR1 is SGHTA and CDR2 FQGTGA. Trimming cost V 0 bases and J 6 bases, with 9 bases left between them. The DNA for the CDR3 is TGTGCCAGCAGCTTAACCGGGGGCGGTAATTCACCCCTCCACTTT. Translated: CASSLTGGGNSPLHF.

The J gene is TRBJ1-1, the V gene TRBV27; D not resolved. CDR1 MNHEY and CDR2 SMNVEV come from the germline V gene (reference sequence). The CDR3 contains 16 residues. V was pared by 1 base and J by 2 bases, with 14 bases between. In nucleotides, the CDR3 is TGTGCCAGCAGTTTATTCCCGGGCTTCGAAAACACTGAAGCTTTCTTT. It is translated as CASSLFPGFENTEAFF.

This chain joins TRBV5-4 and TRBJ2-7; TRBD2 matches 7 bases. V shed 4 bases, J shed 0 bases, and the junction held 10 bases outside the gene matches. Germline V lookup: CDR1 SGHNT, CDR2 YYREEE (reference sequence). CDR3 length: 16 residues. CDR3 in DNA: TGTGCCAGCAGCGCCACAGAGCGGGGCAGCTCCTACGAGCAGTACTTC. As protein: CASSATERGSSYEQYF.

This clone was seen only once. Additional DNA sequences in this sample encode the identical CDR3. The rearrangement links TRBV9 to TRBJ1-2, with 9 bases that match TRBD1. With 3 bases clipped from V and 8 bases from J, the junction kept 5 bases outside the gene matches. The CDR3 is 13 amino acids. CDR1 is SGDLS and CDR2 is YYNGEE in the germline V gene. The CDR3 DNA reads as TGTGCCAGCAGCGCCGGACAGGGGAACGGCTACACCTTC. It yields the protein CASSAGQGNGYTF. The variable domain in full, with the rest retrieved from reference TRBV9 and TRBJ1-2, is DSGVTQTPKHLITATGQRVTLRCSPRSGDLSVYWYQQSLDQGLQFLIQYYNGEERAKGNILERFSAQQFPDLHSELNLSSLELGDSALYFCASSAGQGNGYTFGSGTRLTVV.

The chain carries TRBV29-1 and TRBJ2-7; 7 bases map to TRBD1. Germline CDR1 SQVTM, CDR2 ANQGSEA. CDR3 length: 13 amino acids. After removal of 7 bases from V and 3 bases from J, the junction contained 9 bases not matched to a gene. For the CDR3, the DNA is TGCAGCGGGATGGGGGACAGCCTCTACGAGCAGTACTTC. It is translated as CSGMGDSLYEQYF.

The gene calls are TRBV28 and TRBJ2-2; D call uncertain. Looked up from germline, CDR1 is MDHEN and CDR2 is SYDVKM. Trimming shortened V by 7 bases and J by 5 bases, and 14 bases separated the two germline ends. There are 14 residues in the CDR3. The CDR3 DNA is TGTGCCAGCATGGGCGCCCGAGATACCGGGGAGCTGTTTTTT. It is translated as CASMGARDTGELFF.

V gene TRBV5-1 combines with J gene TRBJ1-1; 8 bases fit TRBD1. The CDR3 runs to 13 residues. With V trimmed by 4 bases and J by 4 bases, 3 bases remained unmatched. Germline values: CDR1 SGHRS, CDR2 YFSETQ. The CDR3 region is CASSPGTGTEAFF. The CDR3 nucleotides read TGCGCCAGCAGCCCAGGGACAGGCACTGAAGCTTTCTTT. The variable domain in full, with the rest retrieved from reference TRBV5-1 and TRBJ1-1, is KAGVTQTPRYLIKTRGQQVTLSCSPISGHRSVSWYQQTPGQGLQFLFEYFSETQRNKGNFPGRFSGRQFSNSRSEMNVSTLELGDSALYLCASSPGTGTEAFFGQGTRLTVV.